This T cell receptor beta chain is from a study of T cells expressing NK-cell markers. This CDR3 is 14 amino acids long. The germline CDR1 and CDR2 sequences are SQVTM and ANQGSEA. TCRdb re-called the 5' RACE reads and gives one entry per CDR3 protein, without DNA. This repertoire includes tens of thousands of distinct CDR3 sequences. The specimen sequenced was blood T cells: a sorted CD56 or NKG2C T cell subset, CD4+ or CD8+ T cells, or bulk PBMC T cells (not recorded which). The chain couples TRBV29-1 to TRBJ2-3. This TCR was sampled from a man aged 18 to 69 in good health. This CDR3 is CSVVQPYRTDTQYF.